The entry below gives a single T cell receptor (beta chain) sequence along with its context. Its antigen is unknown. The PCR made use of 60 Vbeta and 13 Jbeta primers. Produced via immunoSEQ multiplex PCR; TCRdb's table is partial and in-frame only. The table has some 110,000 clones, about 70% seen once; the top ten hold 0.85% to 0.9%. The length of the CDR3 is 14 residues. Germline V gene lookup returns CDR1 SGHTA and CDR2 FQGNSA. The sample is drawn from a study of cytomegalovirus exposure and HLA in healthy donors. Broader study findings: By a later analysis, the bulk of CMV-associated TCR beta chains appeared HLA-restricted. A previous analysis found most TCR beta V segments productive roughly 87% or roughly 30% of the time. Later analysis demonstrated an association between a missense DCLRE1C variant and TCR beta V- and J-gene trimming.

The chain carries TRBV7-2 and TRBJ2-7; 9 bases are a match to TRBD2. The end of the DNA aligns better with TRBJ2-1, so the J call may be wrong. The sample comprised PBMCs. The TCR sequence derives from a woman in her twenties or thirties in good health and CMV-seronegative. CDR3 sequence (DNA): TGTGCCAGCAGCCCTACGAGTAGCGGGGGTGTTCAGTTCTTC. Protein: CASSPTSSGGVQFF.